Shown below are 7 T cell receptor beta chains from a single sample sequenced in a study of T cell responses to AZD1222 COVID-19 vaccine. Libraries were prepared by immunoSEQ multiplex PCR; TCRdb keeps only in-frame clonotypes and omits some of them. The sample consists of 100,000 to 120,000 clones, 81% of them appearing once. Sequenced here: peripheral blood, sampled on day 0 of AZD1222 vaccination. These receptors originate from an adult in good health.

Details on this clone: Other DNA sequences in this specimen translate into the identical CDR3. The genes are TRBV6-2 or TRBV6-3 and TRBJ2-7; D is unclear. This CDR3 has 11 residues. The V end lost 5 bases, the J end lost 2 bases, and 4 bases lay between the germline ends. CDR1 is MNHEY and CDR2 is SVGEGT in the germline V gene. In DNA form, the CDR3 reads TGTGCCAGCAGTCCGGCCTACGAGCAGTACTTC. Translation: CASSPAYEQYF.

The chain links TRBV5-1 to TRBJ2-2; D possibly corresponds to TRBD1 (5 bases). The CDR3 extends over 15 amino acids. Deletions cut 1 base from V and 1 base from J, with 8 bases between. Germline V lookup: CDR1 SGHRS, CDR2 YFSETQ. The CDR3 region has the DNA TGCGCCAGCAGCTTGTTTCAGGGGAACACCGGGGAGCTGTTTTTT. Its protein is CASSLFQGNTGELFF.

The genes are TRBV6-2 or TRBV6-3 and TRBJ2-3; D not certain. This CDR3 contains 15 residues. The V end lost 0 bases, the J end lost 2 bases, and 9 bases lay between the germline ends. Looked up from germline, CDR1 is MNHEY and CDR2 is SVGEGT. The CDR3: CASSYSSTNTDTQYF. Written as DNA, the CDR3 is TGTGCCAGCAGTTACTCGAGTACCAACACAGATACGCAGTATTTT.

The chain employs TRBV9 and TRBJ1-2, with 10 bases that match TRBD1. The V gene end was trimmed by 1 base and the J gene end by 6 bases; junction bases not matched to a gene: 3. The CDR3 extends over 14 amino acids. Germline-derived CDR1 and CDR2 are SGDLS and YYNGEE. Here the CDR3 DNA reads TGTGCCAGCAGCGTAAGTGGGACAGGGGATGGCTACACCTTC. This sequence encodes CASSVSGTGDGYTF.

This chain links TRBV6-5 with TRBJ1-2; TRBD1 matches 7 bases. With 7 bases clipped from V and 8 bases from J, the junction kept 4 bases outside the gene matches. This CDR3 comprises 11 residues. From germline, CDR1 is MNHEY and CDR2 SVGAGI. The CDR3 DNA follows: TGTGCCAGCACGACAGGGCTCGGCTACACCTTC. It specifies CASTTGLGYTF.

This clone was counted a single time. The chain has TRBV5-1 and TRBJ2-4, with TRBD1 matching over 9 bases. CDR1 is SGHRS, CDR2 YFSETQ, per germline. V shed 2 bases and J 7 bases; nucleotides not matched to a gene: 4. The CDR3 totals 14 residues. The CDR3, as DNA: TGCGCCAGCAGCTTTGGGACAGGGATGAACATTCAGTACTTC. This gives the protein CASSFGTGMNIQYF.

The chain employs TRBV7-2 and TRBJ2-1; D ambiguous. CDR3 length: 14 amino acids. V lost 5 bases and J lost 3, with 11 bases in between. Germline V lookup: CDR1 SGHTA, CDR2 FQGNSA. The CDR3 region has the DNA TGTGCCAGCAGCCCAGCGATCCTCTACAATGAGCAGTTCTTC. This codes for CASSPAILYNEQFF.